A single sample is the source of the 12 T cell receptor beta chains below, sequenced in a study of human T cells and chemical hapten exposure. TCRdb called the RACE reads again in MiXCR, with one record for every CDR3 protein. In the table there are tens of thousands of distinct CDR3 sequences, roughly 4% of which are singletons. Time point defined: healthy volunteer bleed at 2 weeks. Total RNA was extracted from unfractionated whole blood. Sequencing was carried out using whole blood. The receptors were gathered from a female donor in good health. Some clones in this sample may be carry-over from other donors' samples.

This clonotype has at least ten counts. This chain links TRBV11-2 with TRBJ1-2; the match to TRBD1 covers 7 bases. CDR1 SGHAT and CDR2 FQNNGV come from the germline V gene. The CDR3 runs to 14 residues. The V segment lost 5 bases and the J segment 3 bases; nucleotides outside the gene matches: 6. CDR3: CASSPSRGDYGYTF. DNA for the CDR3: TGTGCCAGCAGCCCTAGCAGGGGGGACTATGGCTACACCTTC.

This clonotype has ten or more counts. This sequence joins TRBV10-3 and TRBJ1-6, with D hard to call. V gave up 0 bases and J gave up 6 bases, with 6 bases separating them. The CDR3 sequence is 14 residues long. Looked up from germline, CDR1 is ENHRY and CDR2 is SYGVKD. Here the CDR3 DNA reads TGTGCCATCAGTGAGTCGACCTTTAATTCACCCCTCCACTTT. Protein product: CAISESTFNSPLHF.

This clonotype was detected many times. The chain is built from TRBV2 and TRBJ1-6; D is unclear. The CDR3 extends over 16 amino acids. Trimming took off 3 bases at V and 7 bases at J, with 16 bases between the two ends. The germline V gene has CDR1 SNHLY and CDR2 FYNNEI. The CDR3 nucleotides are TGTGCCAGCAGTGATAGAGGGATCGTATCCAATTCACCCCTCCACTTT. As protein: CASSDRGIVSNSPLHF.

This clonotype was seen a few times. The genes are TRBV15 and TRBJ2-1; maybe TRBD1 (6 bases). Germline values: CDR1 LNHNV, CDR2 YYDKDF (reference sequence). The germline V and J ends were trimmed by 3 bases and 12 bases, with 18 bases remaining between them. The CDR3 length is 14 residues. The DNA for the CDR3 is TGTGCCACCAGCAGGGGGGCGTATCCTTTGGGGCAGTTCTTC. Its translation: CATSRGAYPLGQFF. Combining the CDR3 with reference TRBV15 and TRBJ2-1 gives the whole variable domain DAMVIQNPRYQVTQFGKPVTLSCSQTLNHNVMYWYQQKSSQAPKLLFHYYDKDFNNEADTPDNFQSRRPNTSFCFLDIRSPGLGDTAMYLCATSRGAYPLGQFFGPGTRLTVL.

This clonotype was found a few times. The chain couples TRBV5-6 to TRBJ1-5; 7 nucleotides align to TRBD1. CDR3 size: 16 residues. After removal of 1 base from V and 5 bases from J, the junction contained 9 bases not matched to a gene. Germline CDR1 is SGHDT and CDR2 is YYEEEE. CDR3 protein: CASSLFHRGSHQPQHF. The CDR3 DNA follows: TGTGCCAGCAGCTTGTTTCACAGGGGATCCCATCAGCCCCAGCATTTT.

This clonotype came up many times. The rearrangement links TRBV12-3 or TRBV12-4 to TRBJ1-5, with 8 bases fitting TRBD1. This CDR3 has 15 amino acids. V gave up 4 bases and J gave up 6 bases; unmatched junction bases: 8. The CDR3 reads CASSSETGVGQPQHF. The CDR3 coding sequence is TGTGCCAGCAGTTCCGAGACAGGGGTGGGTCAGCCCCAGCATTTT.

This clonotype was observed once. Given a much more abundant clone one base away, this may be a read error. DNA for the CDR3: TGCAGTGATGGGGGGTCCTACAATAAGCAGTTCTTC. Protein product: CSDGGSYNKQFF. V gene TRBV20-1 combines with J gene TRBJ2-1; D might be TRBD2 (6 bases). Germline assignment: CDR1 DFQATT and CDR2 SNEGSKA (reference sequence). The CDR3 has 12 amino acids.

Ten or more counts support this clonotype. This chain uses TRBV12-3 or TRBV12-4 with TRBJ1-4; a weak D match, TRBD1 (5 bases). Trimming removed 2 bases at V and 10 bases at J, with 11 bases between. The CDR3 runs to 13 residues. CDR3 coding DNA: TGTGCCAGCAGTTTACAGGGCCCGGTAAAACTGTTTTTT. Its protein product is CASSLQGPVKLFF.

This clonotype appeared many times. The gene calls are TRBV20-1 and TRBJ2-3; 12 bases align to TRBD2. The CDR3 totals 16 residues. Germline lookup yields CDR1 DFQATT and CDR2 SNEGSKA (reference sequence). The ends lost 3 bases at V and 4 bases at J; junction bases unmatched: 8. CDR3 in DNA: TGCAGTGCTAGCAAATCTAGCGGGGGGGCGTCAGATACGCAGTATTTT. Residues: CSASKSSGGASDTQYF.

This clonotype showed up many times. The V gene is TRBV10-3, the J gene TRBJ2-5; weak D call: TRBD1 (6 bases). CDR3 length equals 12 residues. The V end lost 7 bases, the J end lost 0 bases, and 6 bases lay between the germline ends. Germline V gene lookup returns CDR1 ENHRY and CDR2 SYGVKD. DNA of the CDR3: TGTGCCATCAAGGGGGACCAAGAGACCCAGTACTTC. Its translation is CAIKGDQETQYF.

A note on this clonotype: This may arise from a read error, as a much more abundant clone is one base away. This chain connects TRBV5-1 to TRBJ1-1, with 10 positions matching TRBD1. Germline V gene data show CDR1 as SGHRS and CDR2 as YFSETQ. The CDR3 runs 16 residues. V dropped 2 bases and J dropped 7; count of bases not matched to a gene: 11. CDR3 sequence: CASSLYGQGGDIEAFF. CDR3 sequence (DNA): TGCGCCAGCAGCTTATACGGACAGGGGGGAGACATTGAAGCTTTCTTT.

This clonotype has at least ten counts. The chain joins TRBV5-4 to TRBJ2-2; either TRBD1 or TRBD2 may supply D (5 bases each). CDR3 length: 16 residues. In germline, CDR1 is SGHNT, CDR2 YYREEE (reference sequence). V was trimmed by 5 bases and J by 4 bases, leaving 18 bases between them. The CDR3 here is CASSPPGTQVTGELFF. Here the CDR3 DNA reads TGTGCCAGCAGTCCCCCCGGGACCCAAGTCACCGGGGAGCTGTTTTTT.